The T cell receptor beta chain under discussion was sequenced for a study of T cell responses to AZD1222 COVID-19 vaccine. Germline assignment: CDR1 SGHNT and CDR2 YYREEE (reference sequence). V was pared by 3 bases and J by 6 bases, with 13 bases between. This CDR3 region has 15 residues. Whole-study findings and limits: Repertoires were collected only later (after the peak T cell response had occurred).

Using immunoSEQ multiplex PCR, the repertoire was profiled, and TCRdb retains in-frame clones only, with some absent. The repertoire holds over 90,000 clones, with over 80% as singletons. The table lists this clone with a count of one. Its antigen remains unidentified. The J gene is TRBJ1-6, the V gene TRBV5-4, with no clear D. The sequence was obtained from an adult in good health. Specimen: peripheral blood, collected on day 0 of AZD1222 vaccination. As DNA, the CDR3 is TGTGCCAGCAGCTCTAAAAGAGGATCTAATTCACCCCTCCACTTT. This translates into CASSSKRGSNSPLHF.